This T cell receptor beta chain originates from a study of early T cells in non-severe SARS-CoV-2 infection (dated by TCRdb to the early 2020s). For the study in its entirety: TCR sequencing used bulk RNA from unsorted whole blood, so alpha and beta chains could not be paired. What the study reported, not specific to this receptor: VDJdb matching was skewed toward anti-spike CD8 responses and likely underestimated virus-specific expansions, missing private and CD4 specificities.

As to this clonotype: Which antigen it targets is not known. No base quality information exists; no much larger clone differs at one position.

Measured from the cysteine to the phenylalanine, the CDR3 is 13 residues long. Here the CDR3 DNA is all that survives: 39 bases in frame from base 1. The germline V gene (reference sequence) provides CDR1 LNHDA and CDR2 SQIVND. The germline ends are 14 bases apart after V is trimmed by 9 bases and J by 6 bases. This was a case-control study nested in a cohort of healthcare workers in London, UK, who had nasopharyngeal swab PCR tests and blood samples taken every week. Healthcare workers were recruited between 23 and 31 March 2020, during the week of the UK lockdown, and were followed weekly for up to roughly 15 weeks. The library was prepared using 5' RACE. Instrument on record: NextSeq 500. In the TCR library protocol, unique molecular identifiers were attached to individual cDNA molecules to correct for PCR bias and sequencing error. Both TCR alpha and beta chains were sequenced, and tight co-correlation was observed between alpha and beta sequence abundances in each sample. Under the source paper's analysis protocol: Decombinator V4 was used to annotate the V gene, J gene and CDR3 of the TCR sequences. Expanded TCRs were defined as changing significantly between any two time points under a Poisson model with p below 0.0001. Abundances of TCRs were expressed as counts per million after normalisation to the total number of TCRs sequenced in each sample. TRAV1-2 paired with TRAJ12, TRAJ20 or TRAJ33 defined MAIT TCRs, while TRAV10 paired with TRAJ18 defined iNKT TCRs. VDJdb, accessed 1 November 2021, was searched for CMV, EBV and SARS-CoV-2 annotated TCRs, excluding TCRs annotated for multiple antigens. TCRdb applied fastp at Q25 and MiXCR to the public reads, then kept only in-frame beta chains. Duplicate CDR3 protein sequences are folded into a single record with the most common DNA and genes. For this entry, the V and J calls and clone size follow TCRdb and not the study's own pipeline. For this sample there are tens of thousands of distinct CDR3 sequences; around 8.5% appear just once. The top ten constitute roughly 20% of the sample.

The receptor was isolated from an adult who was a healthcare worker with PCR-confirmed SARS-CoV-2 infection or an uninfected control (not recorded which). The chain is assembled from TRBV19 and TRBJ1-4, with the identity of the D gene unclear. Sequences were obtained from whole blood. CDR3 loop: CASQVDRDEKLFF. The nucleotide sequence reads TGTGCCAGCCAGGTGGATCGTGATGAAAAACTGTTTTTT.